This T cell receptor (beta chain) was profiled in a study of blood T cell repertoires in COVID-19. At the level of the study: COVID-19 samples, acute and convalescent, were from the United States, Italy and Spain.

CDR1 and CDR2 from the germline V gene are SGHRS and YFSETQ. The V and J ends lost 4 bases and 8 bases respectively, with 18 bases between them. The CDR3 runs to 14 residues. TCRdb keeps only in-frame clones here, not all; method: immunoSEQ multiplex PCR. The sample comprises about 230,000 clones, around four fifths of which are singletons, and 2% to 3% rests with the top ten. The TCR sequence derives from a woman aged 70 to 79 with active or convalescent COVID-19. The source material was peripheral blood. The V and J genes are TRBV5-1 and TRBJ1-2; a weak D match, TRBD1 (5 bases). The CDR3 spells CASSQSRVTNGYTF. The DNA of the CDR3 is TGCGCCAGCAGCCAGAGCAGGGTGACAAACGGCTACACCTTC.